This TCR beta chain is from a study of OX40 agonist ivuxolimab in advanced cancers. Across the whole study: Participants, roughly 80% male, averaged approximately 56 years of age, ranging from 23 to 79. Checkpoint inhibitors had been given previously to under 50% of patients.

This clone was counted only a few times. Its specificity is not known. Study findings and constraints: Expanded peripheral T cells had an undetermined antigen specificity.

TCRdb's copy holds only in-frame clones and misses some; the assay was immunoSEQ multiplex PCR. Of some 18,000 clones listed, about 70% are singletons. Deletions cut 0 bases from V and 4 bases from J, with 12 bases between. This CDR3 has 15 residues. Per germline, CDR1 LGHNA and CDR2 YSLEER. This TCR derives from an adult with an advanced solid tumor such as melanoma, head and neck, liver or kidney cancer. Specimen: CD4+ or CD8+ T cells sorted from blood, collected in a trial of the OX40 agonist ivuxolimab. The chain has TRBV4-3 and TRBJ1-2; D is possibly TRBD1 (5 bases). The CDR3 bases are TGCGCCAGCAGCCAAGATTGGGGGGATAGCTATGGCTACACCTTC. It codes for CASSQDWGDSYGYTF.